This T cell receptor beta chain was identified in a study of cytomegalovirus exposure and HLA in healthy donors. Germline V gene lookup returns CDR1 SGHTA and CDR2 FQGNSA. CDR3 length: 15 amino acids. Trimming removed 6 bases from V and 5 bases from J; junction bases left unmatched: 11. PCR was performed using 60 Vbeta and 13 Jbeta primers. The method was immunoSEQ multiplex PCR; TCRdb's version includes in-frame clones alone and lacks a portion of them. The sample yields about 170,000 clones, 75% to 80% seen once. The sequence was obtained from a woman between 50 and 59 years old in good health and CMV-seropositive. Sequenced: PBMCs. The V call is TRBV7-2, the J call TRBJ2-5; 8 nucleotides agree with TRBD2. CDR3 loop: CASSRPGTRGETQYF. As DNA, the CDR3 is TGTGCCAGCAGTCGTCCCGGGACTAGAGGCGAGACCCAGTACTTC. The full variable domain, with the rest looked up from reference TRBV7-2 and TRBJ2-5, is GAGVSQSPSNKVTEKGKDVELRCDPISGHTALYWYRQSLGQGLEFLIYFQGNSAPDKSGLPSDRFSAERTGGSVSTLTIQRTQQEDSAVYLCASSRPGTRGETQYFGPGTRLLVL.